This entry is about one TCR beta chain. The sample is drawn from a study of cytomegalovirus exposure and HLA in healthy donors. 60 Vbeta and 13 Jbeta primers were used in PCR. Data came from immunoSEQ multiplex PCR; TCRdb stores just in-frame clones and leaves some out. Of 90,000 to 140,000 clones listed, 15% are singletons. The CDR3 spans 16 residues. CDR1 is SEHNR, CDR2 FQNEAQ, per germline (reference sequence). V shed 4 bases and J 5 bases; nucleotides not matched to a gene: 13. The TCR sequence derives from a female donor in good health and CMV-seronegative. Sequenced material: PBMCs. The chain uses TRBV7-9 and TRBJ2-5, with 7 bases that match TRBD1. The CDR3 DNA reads TGTGCCAGCAGCTCCTCCTCCGACAGGGCTCGCGAGACCCAGTACTTC. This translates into CASSSSSDRARETQYF.